This entry lists 14 T cell receptor beta chains sequenced from one sample in a study of regulatory T cells in long-lasting Graves disease. Time point reported: persistent/refractory GD, antithyroid drugs over 5 years with positive TRAb. PBMCs were the source of the RNA used for TCR sequencing. Construction of TCR beta libraries relied on iRepertoire HTBI primers and on Arm-PCR targeting CDR3 regions. One entry per CDR3 protein results from TCRdb running MiXCR on the multiplex PCR reads. Among under 500,000 distinct CDR3 sequences, around 21% were seen once, and the ten largest hold less than 9%. The material was peripheral blood mononuclear cells (PBMCs), obtained when the disease was refractory, from a patient treated with antithyroid drugs. These TCRs come from a female donor with Graves disease.

This chain links TRBV11-3 with TRBJ2-3; D is possibly TRBD1 (7 bases). The CDR3 has 15 residues. Germline assignment: CDR1 SGHNT and CDR2 YENEEA. V gave up 5 bases and J gave up 5 bases, with 17 bases separating them. The CDR3 bases are TGTGCCAGCAGCAACCGGGACAGAGCGGGAGATACGCAGTATTTT. It translates to CASSNRDRAGDTQYF.

With regard to this clonotype: A much larger clone differs from this one at a single base, so this may be a read error. This chain uses TRBV3-1 with TRBJ1-2; D is unclear. V lost 5 bases to trimming and J lost 3 bases, with 13 bases between them. CDR1 and CDR2 from the germline V gene are LGHDT and YNNKEL (reference sequence). There are 14 residues in the CDR3. This CDR3 is CASSAMGSYYGYTF. As DNA, the CDR3 is TGTGCCAGCAGCGCGATGGGGAGTTACTATGGCTACACCTTC.

This clonotype came up a few times. This sequence joins TRBV19 and TRBJ2-2; D remains unclear. CDR1 is LNHDA and CDR2 is SQIVND in the germline V gene (reference sequence). This CDR3 comprises 14 residues. V was pared by 7 bases and J by 5 bases, with 14 bases between. The CDR3 region is CASTRPDPTGELFF. The CDR3 DNA reads TGTGCCAGTACCCGACCGGACCCAACCGGGGAGCTGTTTTTT.

This clonotype was detected many times. The chain has TRBV6-5 and TRBJ2-7; 8 nucleotides line up with TRBD2. CDR1 and CDR2 from the germline V gene are MNHEY and SVGAGI. J gave up 1 base and V 0 bases, and 8 bases lay outside the gene matches. The CDR3 has 17 amino acids. Written as DNA, the CDR3 is TGTGCCAGCAGTTACTCGCCCTGGGTAGCGGGATCCTACGAGCAGTACTTC. It is translated as CASSYSPWVAGSYEQYF.

This clonotype was detected a few times. The chain combines TRBV20-1 with TRBJ1-4, with D maybe TRBD1 (5 bases). V was pared by 6 bases and J by 4 bases, with 15 bases between. Germline-derived CDR1 and CDR2 are DFQATT and SNEGSKA (reference sequence). The CDR3 has 14 residues. The CDR3 nucleotides are TGCAGTGCGGATGGGGACCCAAGTAATGAAAAACTGTTTTTT. It codes for CSADGDPSNEKLFF.

This chain joins TRBV6-2 or TRBV6-3 and TRBJ2-3, with 10 bases identical to TRBD2. The CDR3 totals 15 residues. Germline V gene lookup returns CDR1 MNHEY and CDR2 SVGEGT. With V trimmed by 2 bases and J by 4 bases, 3 bases remained unmatched. The CDR3 loop is CASSYASGSADTQYF. CDR3 sequence (DNA): TGTGCCAGCAGTTACGCTAGCGGGAGCGCAGATACGCAGTATTTT.

This clonotype was detected ten times or more. The chain joins TRBV5-1 to TRBJ1-2; D gene unclear. V was trimmed by 5 bases and J by 3 bases, leaving 14 bases between them. Per the germline V gene, CDR1 is SGHRS and CDR2 is YFSETQ. This CDR3 region has 14 residues. As DNA, the CDR3 is TGCGCCAGCAGTGGTTCTCCTACGGACTATGGCTACACCTTC. Encoded protein: CASSGSPTDYGYTF. The whole variable domain, filled in from reference TRBV5-1 and TRBJ1-2, reads KAGVTQTPRYLIKTRGQQVTLSCSPISGHRSVSWYQQTPGQGLQFLFEYFSETQRNKGNFPGRFSGRQFSNSRSEMNVSTLELGDSALYLCASSGSPTDYGYTFGSGTRLTVV.

This chain joins TRBV12-3 or TRBV12-4 and TRBJ2-1; D is unclear. The ends were cut back, 5 bases at V and 2 bases at J, with 7 bases in the middle. The CDR3 totals 13 residues. CDR3 nucleotides: TGTGCCAGCAGTAGTAGTACCTACAATGAGCAGTTCTTC. Its protein product is CASSSSTYNEQFF.

The rearrangement links TRBV19 to TRBJ1-5; D is uncertain. V was cut by 1 base and J by 7 bases, with 5 bases left in between. This CDR3 comprises 12 residues. Germline V lookup: CDR1 LNHDA, CDR2 SQIVND (reference sequence). In nucleotides, the CDR3 is TGTGCCAGTAGTATAGGGTCCCAGCCCCAGCATTTT. Encoded protein: CASSIGSQPQHF.

This clonotype was recorded many times. The chain combines TRBV15 with TRBJ2-7; perhaps TRBD1 as D (6 bases). Looked up from germline, CDR1 is LNHNV and CDR2 is YYDKDF (reference sequence). This CDR3 has 15 residues. Trimming shortened V by 7 bases and J by 3 bases, and 19 bases separated the two germline ends. Written as DNA, the CDR3 is TGTGCCACCACCGCTGGACCGGGACATTTCTACGAGCAGTACTTC. Its translation is CATTAGPGHFYEQYF. Full variable domain (outside the CDR3, taken from reference TRBV15 and TRBJ2-7): DAMVIQNPRYQVTQFGKPVTLSCSQTLNHNVMYWYQQKSSQAPKLLFHYYDKDFNNEADTPDNFQSRRPNTSFCFLDIRSPGLGDTAMYLCATTAGPGHFYEQYFGPGTRLTVT.

This clonotype was counted a single time. This chain's CDR3 is CASSLAYHNEQFF. In DNA, the CDR3 is TGTGCCAGCAGCTTAGCGTACCACAATGAGCAGTTCTTC. The chain joins TRBV7-2 to TRBJ2-1; D remains ambiguous. The germline CDR1 and CDR2 sequences are SGHTA and FQGNSA. This CDR3 region has 13 residues. V lost 0 bases to trimming and J lost 5 bases, with 5 bases between them. The full variable domain, completed using reference TRBV7-2 and TRBJ2-1, is GAGVSQSPSNKVTEKGKDVELRCDPISGHTALYWYRQSLGQGLEFLIYFQGNSAPDKSGLPSDRFSAERTGGSVSTLTIQRTQQEDSAVYLCASSLAYHNEQFFGPGTRLTVL.

The chain joins TRBV2 to TRBJ2-7; D possibly uses TRBD1 or TRBD2 (5 bases each). CDR1 and CDR2 from the germline V gene are SNHLY and FYNNEI. The CDR3 has 16 residues. The germline V and J ends were trimmed by 5 bases and 1 base, with 18 bases remaining between them. The CDR3 nucleotides read TGTGCCAGCAGTTACTCGTTCAGGGAGCGGTCCTACGAGCAGTACTTC. Translating gives CASSYSFRERSYEQYF.

A note on this clonotype: The conserved phenylalanine or tryptophan normally closing the CDR3 is absent here, so this likely arose from a read error. The chain has TRBV4-1 and TRBJ2-7; D gene unclear. Trimming took 1 base from V and 2 from J, leaving 12 bases between them. Looked up from germline, CDR1 is MGHRA and CDR2 is YSYEKL. The CDR3 is 15 residues long. CDR3 bases: TGCGCCAGCAGCCAAGTCGTAGAAATTACCTACGAGCAGTACCTC. Translated, it gives CASSQVVEITYEQYL.

This clonotype was counted between two and nine times. The rearrangement joins TRBV15 to TRBJ2-7, with D possibly called TRBD1 or TRBD2 (5 bases each). CDR3 length equals 12 residues. V was shortened by 8 bases and J by 6 bases, with 14 bases between the two germline ends. In germline, CDR1 is LNHNV, CDR2 YYDKDF (reference sequence). The CDR3 loop is CATVGVHGEQYF. For the CDR3, the DNA is TGTGCCACCGTGGGGGTTCATGGCGAGCAGTACTTC.